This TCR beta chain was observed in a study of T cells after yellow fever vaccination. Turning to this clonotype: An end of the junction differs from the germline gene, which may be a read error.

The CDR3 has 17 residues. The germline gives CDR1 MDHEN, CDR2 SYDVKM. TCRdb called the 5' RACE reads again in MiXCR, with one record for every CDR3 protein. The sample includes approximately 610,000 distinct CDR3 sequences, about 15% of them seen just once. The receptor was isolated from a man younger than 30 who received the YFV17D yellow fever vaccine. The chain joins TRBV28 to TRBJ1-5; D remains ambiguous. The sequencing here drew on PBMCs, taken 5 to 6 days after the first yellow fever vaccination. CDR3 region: CASSSFSSPRRNQPQHF. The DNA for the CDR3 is TGTGCCAGCAGCTCCTTCTCCTCGCCCAGGCGGAATCAACCCCAGCATTTT.